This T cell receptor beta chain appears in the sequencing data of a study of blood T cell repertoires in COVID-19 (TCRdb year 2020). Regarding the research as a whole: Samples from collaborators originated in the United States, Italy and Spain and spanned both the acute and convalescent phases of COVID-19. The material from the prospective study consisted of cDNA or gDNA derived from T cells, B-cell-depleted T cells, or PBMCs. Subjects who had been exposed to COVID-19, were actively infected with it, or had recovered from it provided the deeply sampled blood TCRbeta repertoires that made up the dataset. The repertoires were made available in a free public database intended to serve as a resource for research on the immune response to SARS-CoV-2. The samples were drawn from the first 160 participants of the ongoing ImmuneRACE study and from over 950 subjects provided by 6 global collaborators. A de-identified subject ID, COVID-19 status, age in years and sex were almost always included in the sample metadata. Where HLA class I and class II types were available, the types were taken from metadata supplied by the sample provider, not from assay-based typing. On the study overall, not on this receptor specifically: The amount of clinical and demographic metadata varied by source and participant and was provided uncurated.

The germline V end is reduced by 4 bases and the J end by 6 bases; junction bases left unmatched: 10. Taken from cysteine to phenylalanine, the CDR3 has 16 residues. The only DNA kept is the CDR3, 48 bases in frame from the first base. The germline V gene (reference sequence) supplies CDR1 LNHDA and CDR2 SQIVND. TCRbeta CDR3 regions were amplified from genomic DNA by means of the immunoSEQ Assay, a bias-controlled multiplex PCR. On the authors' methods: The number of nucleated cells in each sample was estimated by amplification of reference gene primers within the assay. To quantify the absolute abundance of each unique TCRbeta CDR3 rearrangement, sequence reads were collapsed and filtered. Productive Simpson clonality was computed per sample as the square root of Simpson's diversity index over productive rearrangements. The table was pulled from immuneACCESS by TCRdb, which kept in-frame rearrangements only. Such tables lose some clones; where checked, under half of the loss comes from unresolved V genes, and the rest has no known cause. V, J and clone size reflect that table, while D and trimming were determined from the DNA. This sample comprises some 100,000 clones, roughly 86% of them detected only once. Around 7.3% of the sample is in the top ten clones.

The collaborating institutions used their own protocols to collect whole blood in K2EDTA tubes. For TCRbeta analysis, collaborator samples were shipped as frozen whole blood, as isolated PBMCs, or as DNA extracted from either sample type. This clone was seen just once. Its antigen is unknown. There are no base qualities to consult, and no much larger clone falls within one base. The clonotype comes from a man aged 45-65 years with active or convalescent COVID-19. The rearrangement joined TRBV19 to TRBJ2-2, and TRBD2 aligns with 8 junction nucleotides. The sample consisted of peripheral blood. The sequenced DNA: TGTGCCAGTAGTAACCCTAGCGGGTATACATCCGGGGAGCTGTTTTTT. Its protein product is CASSNPSGYTSGELFF. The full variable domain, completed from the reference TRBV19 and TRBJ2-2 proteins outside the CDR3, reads DGGITQSPKYLFRKEGQNVTLSCEQNLNHDAMYWYRQDPGQGLRLIYYSQIVNDFQKGDIAEGYSVSREKKESFPLTVTSAQKNPTAFYLCASSNPSGYTSGELFFGEGSRLTVL.